This T cell receptor beta chain was captured in a study of shared clonotypes between healthy human individuals. The study, taken as a whole, reports: The sole specimen, blood, was sampled, and tissue repertoires likely differ. Generation probabilities were higher for clonotypes shared across all four sorted-subset donors than for unshared ones.

Of note for this clone: Its antigen is currently unknown.

Sequencing used immunoSEQ multiplex PCR; TCRdb keeps in-frame clones, though not all of them. The repertoire has more than 2,000,000 clones, approximately 93% of them found once; the top ten carry 0.39%. Germline V gene data show CDR1 as LNHNV and CDR2 as YYDKDF (reference sequence). The CDR3 has 16 residues. V lost 5 bases and J lost 3, with 17 bases in between. Sequences were obtained from naive CD4+ T cells from PBMCs. Subset indicated: CD45RA+ positively selected. The rearrangement joins TRBV15 to TRBJ1-3, with a tentative D call TRBD1 (5 bases). The origin of this receptor is a man younger than 30 in good health. Some clones in this sample may be carry-over from other donors' samples. The CDR3 here is CATSEPRGEDGNTIYF. CDR3 DNA sequence: TGTGCCACCAGCGAGCCTCGGGGGGAAGATGGAAACACCATATATTTT.